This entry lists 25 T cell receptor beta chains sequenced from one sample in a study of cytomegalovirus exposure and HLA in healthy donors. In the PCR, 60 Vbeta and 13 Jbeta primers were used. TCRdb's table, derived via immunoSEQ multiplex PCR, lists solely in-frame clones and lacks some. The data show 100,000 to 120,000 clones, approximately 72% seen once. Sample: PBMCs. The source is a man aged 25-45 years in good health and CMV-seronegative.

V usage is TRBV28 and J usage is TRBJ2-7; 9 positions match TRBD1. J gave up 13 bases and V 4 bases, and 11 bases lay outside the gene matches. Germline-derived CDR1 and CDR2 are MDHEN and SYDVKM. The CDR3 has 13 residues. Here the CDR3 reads CASSSGQGVSPYF. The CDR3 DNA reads TGTGCCAGCAGTTCGGGACAGGGAGTCTCCCCCTACTTC.

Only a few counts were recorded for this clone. CDR3 sequence reads: CASSQLRGSNQPQHF. The CDR3 coding sequence is TGTGCCAGCAGTCAACTGAGGGGGAGCAATCAGCCCCAGCATTTT. This sequence joins TRBV28 and TRBJ1-5; possibly TRBD1 for D (6 bases). The length of the CDR3 is 15 residues. The germline V and J ends were trimmed by 5 bases and 1 base, with 12 bases remaining between them. Germline lookup yields CDR1 MDHEN and CDR2 SYDVKM.

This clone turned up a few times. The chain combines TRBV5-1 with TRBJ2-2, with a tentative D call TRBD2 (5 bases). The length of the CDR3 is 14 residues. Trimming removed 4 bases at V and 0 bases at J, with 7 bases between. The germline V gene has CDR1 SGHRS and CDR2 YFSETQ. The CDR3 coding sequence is TGCGCCAGCAGCGAGGGTCCGAACACCGGGGAGCTGTTTTTT. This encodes CASSEGPNTGELFF. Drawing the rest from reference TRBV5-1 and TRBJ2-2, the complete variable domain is KAGVTQTPRYLIKTRGQQVTLSCSPISGHRSVSWYQQTPGQGLQFLFEYFSETQRNKGNFPGRFSGRQFSNSRSEMNVSTLELGDSALYLCASSEGPNTGELFFGEGSRLTVL.

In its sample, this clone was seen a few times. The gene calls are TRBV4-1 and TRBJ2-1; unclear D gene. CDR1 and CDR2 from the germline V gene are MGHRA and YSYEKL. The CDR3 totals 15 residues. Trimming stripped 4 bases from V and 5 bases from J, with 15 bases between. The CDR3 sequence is CASSREAGLNNEQFF. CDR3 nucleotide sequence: TGCGCCAGCAGCCGCGAGGCCGGCCTAAACAATGAGCAGTTCTTC.

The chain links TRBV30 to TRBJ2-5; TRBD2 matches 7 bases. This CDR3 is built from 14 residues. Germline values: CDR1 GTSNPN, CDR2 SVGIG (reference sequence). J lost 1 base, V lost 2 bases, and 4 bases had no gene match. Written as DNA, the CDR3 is TGTGCCTGGAGTCGAGGCGGGGGCCAAGAGACCCAGTACTTC. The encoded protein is CAWSRGGGQETQYF.

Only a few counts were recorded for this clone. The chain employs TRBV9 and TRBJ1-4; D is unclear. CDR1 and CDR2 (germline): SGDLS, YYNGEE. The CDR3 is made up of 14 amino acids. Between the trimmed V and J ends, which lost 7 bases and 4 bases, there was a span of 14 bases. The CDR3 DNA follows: TGTGCCAGCGGGCGAGGGCAAATTAATGAAAAACTGTTTTTT. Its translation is CASGRGQINEKLFF. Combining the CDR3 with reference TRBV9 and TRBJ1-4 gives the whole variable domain DSGVTQTPKHLITATGQRVTLRCSPRSGDLSVYWYQQSLDQGLQFLIQYYNGEERAKGNILERFSAQQFPDLHSELNLSSLELGDSALYFCASGRGQINEKLFFGSGTQLSVL.

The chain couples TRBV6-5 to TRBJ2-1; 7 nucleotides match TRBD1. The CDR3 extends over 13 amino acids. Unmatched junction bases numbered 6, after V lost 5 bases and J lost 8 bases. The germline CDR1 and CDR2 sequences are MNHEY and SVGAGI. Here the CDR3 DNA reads TGTGCCAGCAGTACAGGGGAGTTGGATGAGCAGTTCTTC. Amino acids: CASSTGELDEQFF.

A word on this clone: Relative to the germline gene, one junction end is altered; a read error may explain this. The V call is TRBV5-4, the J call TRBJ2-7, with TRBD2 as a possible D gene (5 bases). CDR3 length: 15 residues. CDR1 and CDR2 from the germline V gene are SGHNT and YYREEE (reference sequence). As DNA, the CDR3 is TGCGCCAGCAGCCAAGCGGCGGGCGGCGCCTACGAGCAGTACTTC. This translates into CASSQAAGGAYEQYF.

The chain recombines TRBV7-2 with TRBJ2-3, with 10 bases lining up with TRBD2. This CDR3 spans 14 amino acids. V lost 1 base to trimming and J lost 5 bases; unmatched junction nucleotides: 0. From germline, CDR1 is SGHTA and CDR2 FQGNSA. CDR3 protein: CASSLGLAGDTQYF. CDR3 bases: TGTGCCAGCAGCTTAGGACTAGCGGGAGATACGCAGTATTTT.

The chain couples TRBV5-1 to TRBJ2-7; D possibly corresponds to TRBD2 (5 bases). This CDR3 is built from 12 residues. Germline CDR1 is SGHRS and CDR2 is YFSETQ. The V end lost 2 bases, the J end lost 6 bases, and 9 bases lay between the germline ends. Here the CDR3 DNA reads TGCGCCAGCAGCTTTGAGGGCCTCGAGCAGTACTTC. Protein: CASSFEGLEQYF.

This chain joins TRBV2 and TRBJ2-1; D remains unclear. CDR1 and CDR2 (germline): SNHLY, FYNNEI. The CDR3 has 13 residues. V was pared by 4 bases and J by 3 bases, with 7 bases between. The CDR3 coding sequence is TGTGCCAGCAGTGGAAACGGCTACAATGAGCAGTTCTTC. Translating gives CASSGNGYNEQFF.

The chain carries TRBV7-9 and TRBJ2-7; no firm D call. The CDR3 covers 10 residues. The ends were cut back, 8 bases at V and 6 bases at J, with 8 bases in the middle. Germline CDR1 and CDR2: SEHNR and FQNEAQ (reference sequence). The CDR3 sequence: CASGEFEQYF. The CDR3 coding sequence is TGTGCCAGCGGAGAATTCGAGCAGTACTTC.

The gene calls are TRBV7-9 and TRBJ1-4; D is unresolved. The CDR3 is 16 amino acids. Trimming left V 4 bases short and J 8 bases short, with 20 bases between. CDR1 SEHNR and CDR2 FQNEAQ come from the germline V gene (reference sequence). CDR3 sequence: CASSSTQVAFGEKLFF. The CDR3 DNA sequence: TGTGCCAGCAGCTCTACCCAGGTCGCCTTTGGGGAAAAACTGTTTTTT.

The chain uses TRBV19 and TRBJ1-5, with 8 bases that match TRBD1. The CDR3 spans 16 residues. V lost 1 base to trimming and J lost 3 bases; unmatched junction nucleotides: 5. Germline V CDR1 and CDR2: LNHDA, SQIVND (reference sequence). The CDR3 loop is CASSIGTGLDNQPQHF. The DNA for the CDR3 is TGTGCCAGTAGTATAGGGACAGGGTTAGACAATCAGCCCCAGCATTTT. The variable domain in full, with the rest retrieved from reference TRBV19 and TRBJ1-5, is DGGITQSPKYLFRKEGQNVTLSCEQNLNHDAMYWYRQDPGQGLRLIYYSQIVNDFQKGDIAEGYSVSREKKESFPLTVTSAQKNPTAFYLCASSIGTGLDNQPQHFGDGTRLSIL.

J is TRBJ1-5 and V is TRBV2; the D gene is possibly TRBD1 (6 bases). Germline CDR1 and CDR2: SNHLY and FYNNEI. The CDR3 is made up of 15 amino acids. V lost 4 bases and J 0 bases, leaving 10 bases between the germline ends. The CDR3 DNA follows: TGTGCCAGCAGTGTGGGGGCGTATAGCAATCAGCCCCAGCATTTT. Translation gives CASSVGAYSNQPQHF.

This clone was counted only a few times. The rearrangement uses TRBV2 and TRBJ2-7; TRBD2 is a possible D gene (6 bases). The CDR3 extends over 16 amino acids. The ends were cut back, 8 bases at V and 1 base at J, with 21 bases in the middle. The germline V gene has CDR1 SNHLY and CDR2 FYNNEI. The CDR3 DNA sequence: TGTGCCAGCTCAGAGGAGGGGCCCCGACATTCCTACGAGCAGTACTTC. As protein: CASSEEGPRHSYEQYF.

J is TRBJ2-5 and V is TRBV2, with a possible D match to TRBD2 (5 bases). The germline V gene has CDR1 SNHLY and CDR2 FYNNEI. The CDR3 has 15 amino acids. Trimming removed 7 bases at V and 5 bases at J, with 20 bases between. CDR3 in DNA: TGTGCCAGCAATATTGCCGGGCTCGGCGGGGAGACCCAGTACTTC. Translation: CASNIAGLGGETQYF.

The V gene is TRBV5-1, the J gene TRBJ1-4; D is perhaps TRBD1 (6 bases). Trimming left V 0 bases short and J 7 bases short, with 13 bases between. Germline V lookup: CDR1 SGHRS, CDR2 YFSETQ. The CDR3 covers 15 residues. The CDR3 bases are TGCGCCAGCAGCTTGGAGCCAGGGGAGGGTGAAAAACTGTTTTTT. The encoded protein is CASSLEPGEGEKLFF.

The DNA for the CDR3 is TGTGCCAGCAGCTCCTTGCGGATCTATGGCTACACCTTC. Translating gives CASSSLRIYGYTF. The chain employs TRBV13 and TRBJ1-2; D is unclear. Trimming cost V 4 bases and J 4 bases, with 10 bases left between them. CDR1 is PRHDT and CDR2 is FYEKMQ in the germline V gene (reference sequence). The CDR3 is 13 amino acids.

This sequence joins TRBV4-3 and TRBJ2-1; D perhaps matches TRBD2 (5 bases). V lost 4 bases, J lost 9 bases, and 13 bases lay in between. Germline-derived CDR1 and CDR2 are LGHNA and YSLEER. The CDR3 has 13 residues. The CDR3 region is CASSRLTIVEQFF. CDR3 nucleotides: TGCGCCAGCAGCCGGTTGACTATAGTTGAGCAGTTCTTC.

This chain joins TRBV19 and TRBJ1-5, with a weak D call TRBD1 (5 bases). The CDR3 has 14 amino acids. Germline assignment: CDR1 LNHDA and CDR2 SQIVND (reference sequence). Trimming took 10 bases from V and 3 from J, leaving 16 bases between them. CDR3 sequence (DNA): TGTGCCACTAACGACGGACATCTCAATCAGCCCCAGCATTTT. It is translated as CATNDGHLNQPQHF.

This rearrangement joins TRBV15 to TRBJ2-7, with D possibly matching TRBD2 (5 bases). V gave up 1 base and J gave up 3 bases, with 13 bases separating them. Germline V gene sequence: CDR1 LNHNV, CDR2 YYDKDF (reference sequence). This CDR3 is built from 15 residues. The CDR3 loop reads CATSRGSREGYEQYF. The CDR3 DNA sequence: TGTGCCACCAGCAGAGGATCGCGAGAGGGCTACGAGCAGTACTTC.

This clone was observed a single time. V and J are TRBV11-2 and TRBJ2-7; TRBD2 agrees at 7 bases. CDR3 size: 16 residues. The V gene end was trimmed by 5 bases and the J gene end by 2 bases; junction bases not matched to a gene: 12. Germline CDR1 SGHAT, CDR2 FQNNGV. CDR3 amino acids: CASSPLARGLAYEQYF. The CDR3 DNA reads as TGTGCCAGCAGCCCTCTAGCACGCGGACTAGCCTACGAGCAGTACTTC.

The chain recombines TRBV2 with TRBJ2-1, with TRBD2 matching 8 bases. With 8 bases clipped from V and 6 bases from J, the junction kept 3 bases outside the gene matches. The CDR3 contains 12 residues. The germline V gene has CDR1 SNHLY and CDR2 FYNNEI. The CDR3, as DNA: TGTGCCAGCCACGGGGGGGGCAATGAGCAGTTCTTC. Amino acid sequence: CASHGGGNEQFF. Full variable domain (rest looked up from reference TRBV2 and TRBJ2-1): EPEVTQTPSHQVTQMGQEVILRCVPISNHLYFYWYRQILGQKVEFLVSFYNNEISEKSEIFDDQFSVERPDGSNFTLKIRSTKLEDSAMYFCASHGGGNEQFFGPGTRLTVL.

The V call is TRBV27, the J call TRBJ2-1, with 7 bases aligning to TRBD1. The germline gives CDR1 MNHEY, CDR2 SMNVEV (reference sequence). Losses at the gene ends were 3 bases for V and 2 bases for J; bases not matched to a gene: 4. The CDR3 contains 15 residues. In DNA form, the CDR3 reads TGTGCCAGCAGTTTTGAGGGGGCCCCCTACAATGAGCAGTTCTTC. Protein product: CASSFEGAPYNEQFF.